This record covers a single T cell receptor (beta chain). Its antigen is currently unknown. Some clones are missing from TCRdb's copy, which holds only in-frame ones; the method was immunoSEQ multiplex PCR. The repertoire holds 140,000 or so clones, with more than 90% as singletons. These data belong to a study of T cell responses to AZD1222 COVID-19 vaccine. Study overall: Second-dose timings of about 4 or about 12 weeks were pooled. Overall study results and limits: In a largely white British group with more females than males, clonal diversity was possibly underestimated. Baseline seropositivity occurred in only six AZD1222 recipients. Mapped onto spike, vaccine-associated CD4 TCRs spanned it and were dominant at 160-218 and 743-854.

The V segment lost 2 bases and the J segment 4 bases; nucleotides outside the gene matches: 3. The CDR3 consists of 15 residues. Per the germline V gene, CDR1 is SGHRS and CDR2 is YFSETQ. The receptor's source is an adult in good health. V gene TRBV5-1 combines with J gene TRBJ2-2, with 9 bases that match TRBD2. This specimen consisted of peripheral blood, obtained on day 0 of AZD1222 vaccination. CDR3 amino acids: CASSFSGSTTGELFF. The CDR3 DNA is TGCGCCAGCAGCTTTAGCGGGAGCACCACCGGGGAGCTGTTTTTT.